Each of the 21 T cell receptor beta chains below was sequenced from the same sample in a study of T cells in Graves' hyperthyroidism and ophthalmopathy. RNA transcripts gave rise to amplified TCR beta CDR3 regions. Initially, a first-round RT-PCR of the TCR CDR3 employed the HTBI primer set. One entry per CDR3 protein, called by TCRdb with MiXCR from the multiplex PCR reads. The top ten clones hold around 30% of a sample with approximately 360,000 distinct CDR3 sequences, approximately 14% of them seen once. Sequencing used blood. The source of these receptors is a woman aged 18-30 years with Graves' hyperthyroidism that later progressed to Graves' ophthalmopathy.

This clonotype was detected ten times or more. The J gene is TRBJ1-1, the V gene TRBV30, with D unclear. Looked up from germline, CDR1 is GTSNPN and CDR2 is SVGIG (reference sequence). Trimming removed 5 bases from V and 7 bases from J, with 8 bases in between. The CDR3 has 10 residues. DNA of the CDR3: TGTGCCTGGGTGAAGGGTGAAGCTTTCTTT. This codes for CAWVKGEAFF.

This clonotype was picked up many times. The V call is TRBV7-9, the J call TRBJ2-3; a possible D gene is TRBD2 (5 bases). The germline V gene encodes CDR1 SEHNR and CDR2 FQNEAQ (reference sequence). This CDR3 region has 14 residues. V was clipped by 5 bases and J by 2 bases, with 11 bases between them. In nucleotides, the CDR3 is TGTGCCAGCAGCAGACGGGATTTCACAGATACGCAGTATTTT. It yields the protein CASSRRDFTDTQYF.

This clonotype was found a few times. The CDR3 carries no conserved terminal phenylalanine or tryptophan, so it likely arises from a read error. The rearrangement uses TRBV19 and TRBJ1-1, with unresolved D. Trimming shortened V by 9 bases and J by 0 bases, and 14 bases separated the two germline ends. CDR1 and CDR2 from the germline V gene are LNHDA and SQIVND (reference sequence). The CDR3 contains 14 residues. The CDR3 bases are TGTGCCAGCATTGGGATAAGGATGAACACTGAAGCTTTCCTT. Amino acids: CASIGIRMNTEAFL.

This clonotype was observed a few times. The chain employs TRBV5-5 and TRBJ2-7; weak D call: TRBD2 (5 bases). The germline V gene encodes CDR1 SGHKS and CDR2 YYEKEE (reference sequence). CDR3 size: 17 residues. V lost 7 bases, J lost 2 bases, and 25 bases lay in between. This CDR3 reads CASGPPFFLRLPYEQYF. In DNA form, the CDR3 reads TGTGCCAGCGGTCCCCCCTTTTTCCTACGACTACCCTACGAGCAGTACTTC. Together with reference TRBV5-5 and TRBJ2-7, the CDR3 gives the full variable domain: DAGVTQSPTHLIKTRGQQVTLRCSPISGHKSVSWYQQVLGQGPQFIFQYYEKEERGRGNFPDRFSARQFPNYSSELNVNALLLGDSALYLCASGPPFFLRLPYEQYFGPGTRLTVT.

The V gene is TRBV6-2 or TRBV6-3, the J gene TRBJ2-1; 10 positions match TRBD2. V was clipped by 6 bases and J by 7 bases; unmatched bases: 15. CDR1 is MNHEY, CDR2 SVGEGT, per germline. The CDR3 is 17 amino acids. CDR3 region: CASSSRLAGLMGNEQFF. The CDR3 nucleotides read TGTGCCAGCAGCTCGAGACTAGCGGGTTTAATGGGGAATGAGCAGTTCTTC.

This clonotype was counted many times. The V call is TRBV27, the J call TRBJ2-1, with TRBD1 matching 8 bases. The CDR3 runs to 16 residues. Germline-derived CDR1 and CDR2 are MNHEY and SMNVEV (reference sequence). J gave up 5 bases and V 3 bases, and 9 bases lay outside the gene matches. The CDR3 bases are TGTGCCAGCAGTTTGAGGTCGGGACAGGATAACAATGAGCAGTTCTTC. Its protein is CASSLRSGQDNNEQFF.

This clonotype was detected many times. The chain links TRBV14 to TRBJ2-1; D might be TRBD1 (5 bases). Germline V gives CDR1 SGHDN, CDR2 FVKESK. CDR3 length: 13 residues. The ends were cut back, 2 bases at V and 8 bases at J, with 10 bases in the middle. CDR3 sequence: CASSQYRLDEQFF. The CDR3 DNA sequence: TGTGCCAGCAGCCAATACAGGCTCGATGAGCAGTTCTTC.

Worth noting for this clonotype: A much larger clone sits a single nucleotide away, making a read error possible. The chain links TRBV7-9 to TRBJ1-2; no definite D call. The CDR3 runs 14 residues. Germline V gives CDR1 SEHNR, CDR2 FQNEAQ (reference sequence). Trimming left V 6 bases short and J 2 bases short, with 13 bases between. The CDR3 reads CASRTQQENYGYTF. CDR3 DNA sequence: TGTGCCAGCAGAACCCAGCAGGAGAACTATGGCTACACCTTC.

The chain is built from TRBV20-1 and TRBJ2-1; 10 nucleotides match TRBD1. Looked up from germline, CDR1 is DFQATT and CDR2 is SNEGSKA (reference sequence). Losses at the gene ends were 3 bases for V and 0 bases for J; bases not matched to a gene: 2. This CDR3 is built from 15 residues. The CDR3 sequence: CSARDRGSSYNEQFF. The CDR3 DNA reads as TGCAGTGCTAGGGACAGGGGGAGCTCCTACAATGAGCAGTTCTTC.

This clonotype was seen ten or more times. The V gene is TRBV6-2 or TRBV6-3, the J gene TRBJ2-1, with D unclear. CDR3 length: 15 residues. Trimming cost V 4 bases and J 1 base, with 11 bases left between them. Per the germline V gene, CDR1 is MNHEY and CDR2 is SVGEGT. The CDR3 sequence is CASSSARLSYNEQFF. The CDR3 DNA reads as TGTGCCAGCAGTTCCGCGAGACTGTCCTACAATGAGCAGTTCTTC.

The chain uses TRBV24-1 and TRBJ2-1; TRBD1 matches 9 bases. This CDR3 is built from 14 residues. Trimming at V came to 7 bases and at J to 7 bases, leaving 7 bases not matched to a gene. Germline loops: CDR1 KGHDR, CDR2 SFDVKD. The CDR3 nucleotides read TGTGCCACCAGCGCCGGGACAGGGTCGAATGAGCAGTTCTTC. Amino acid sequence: CATSAGTGSNEQFF.

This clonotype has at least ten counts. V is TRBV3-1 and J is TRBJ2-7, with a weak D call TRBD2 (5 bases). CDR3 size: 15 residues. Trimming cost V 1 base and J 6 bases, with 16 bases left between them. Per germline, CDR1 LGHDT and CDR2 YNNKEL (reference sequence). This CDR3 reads CASSQGVGVTAEQYF. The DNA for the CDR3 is TGTGCCAGCAGCCAAGGTGTGGGAGTAACGGCCGAGCAGTACTTC.

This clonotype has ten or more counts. CDR3 coding DNA: TGTGCCAGCAGTTTTGGGGGGGCACCCTACGAGCAGTACTTC. Translation: CASSFGGAPYEQYF. The V call is TRBV12-3 or TRBV12-4, the J call TRBJ2-7, with D perhaps TRBD2 (7 bases). Trimming took off 3 bases at V and 2 bases at J, with 11 bases between the two ends. The CDR3 sequence is 14 residues long.

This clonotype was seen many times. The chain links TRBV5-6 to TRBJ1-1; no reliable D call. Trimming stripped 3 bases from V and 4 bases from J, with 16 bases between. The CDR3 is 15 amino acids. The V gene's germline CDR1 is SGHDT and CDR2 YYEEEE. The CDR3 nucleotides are TGTGCCAGCAGCTCCCGAGGCTTAGCGGGCACTGAAGCTTTCTTT. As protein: CASSSRGLAGTEAFF.

In DNA form, the CDR3 reads TGTGCCAGCAGCGACGGGGTCTCTGGAAACACCATATATTTT. Translating gives CASSDGVSGNTIYF. The chain has TRBV9 and TRBJ1-3, with unresolved D. The V and J ends lost 3 bases and 0 bases respectively, with 7 bases between them. The CDR3 extends over 14 amino acids. Germline assignment: CDR1 SGDLS and CDR2 YYNGEE.

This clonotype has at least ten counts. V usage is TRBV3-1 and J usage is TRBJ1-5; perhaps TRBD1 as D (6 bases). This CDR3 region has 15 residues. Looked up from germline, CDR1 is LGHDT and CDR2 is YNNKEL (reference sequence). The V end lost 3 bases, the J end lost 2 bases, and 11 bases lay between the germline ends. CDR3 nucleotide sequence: TGTGCCAGCAGCCACTCAGGGGCACGCAATCAGCCCCAGCATTTT. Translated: CASSHSGARNQPQHF.

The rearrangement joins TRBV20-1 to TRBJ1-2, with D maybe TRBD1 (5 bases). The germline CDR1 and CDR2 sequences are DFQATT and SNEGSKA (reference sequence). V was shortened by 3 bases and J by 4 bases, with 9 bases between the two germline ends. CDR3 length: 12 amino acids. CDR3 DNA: TGCAGTGCTAGCGGGGGAACCTATGGCTACACCTTC. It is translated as CSASGGTYGYTF.

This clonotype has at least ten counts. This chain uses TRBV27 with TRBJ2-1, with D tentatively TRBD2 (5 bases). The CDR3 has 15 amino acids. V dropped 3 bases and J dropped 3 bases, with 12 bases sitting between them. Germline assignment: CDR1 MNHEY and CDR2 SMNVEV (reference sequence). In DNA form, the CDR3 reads TGTGCCAGCAGTTTGGGTCGCGGGTTCTACAATGAGCAGTTCTTC. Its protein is CASSLGRGFYNEQFF.

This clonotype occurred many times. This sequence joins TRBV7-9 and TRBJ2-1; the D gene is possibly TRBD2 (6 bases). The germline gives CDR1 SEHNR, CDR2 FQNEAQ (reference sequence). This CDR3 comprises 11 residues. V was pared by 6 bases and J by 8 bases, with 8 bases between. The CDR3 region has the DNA TGTGCCAGCAGTTGGAGGGATGAGCAGTTCTTC. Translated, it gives CASSWRDEQFF.

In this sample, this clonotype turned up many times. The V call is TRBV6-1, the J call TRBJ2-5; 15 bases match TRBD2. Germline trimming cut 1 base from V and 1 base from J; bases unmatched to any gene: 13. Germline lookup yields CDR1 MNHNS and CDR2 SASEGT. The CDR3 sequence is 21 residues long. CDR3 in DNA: TGTGCCAGCAGTGAAGAGGACCCCAGGGGACTAGCGGGAGGACGCCAAGAGACCCAGTACTTC. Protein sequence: CASSEEDPRGLAGGRQETQYF.

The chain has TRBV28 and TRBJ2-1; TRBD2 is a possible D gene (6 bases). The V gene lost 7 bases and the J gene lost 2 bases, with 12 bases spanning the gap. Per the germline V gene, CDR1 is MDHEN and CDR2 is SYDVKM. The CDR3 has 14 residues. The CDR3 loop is CASTPGGPYNEQFF. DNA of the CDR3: TGTGCCAGCACCCCCGGGGGACCCTACAATGAGCAGTTCTTC.